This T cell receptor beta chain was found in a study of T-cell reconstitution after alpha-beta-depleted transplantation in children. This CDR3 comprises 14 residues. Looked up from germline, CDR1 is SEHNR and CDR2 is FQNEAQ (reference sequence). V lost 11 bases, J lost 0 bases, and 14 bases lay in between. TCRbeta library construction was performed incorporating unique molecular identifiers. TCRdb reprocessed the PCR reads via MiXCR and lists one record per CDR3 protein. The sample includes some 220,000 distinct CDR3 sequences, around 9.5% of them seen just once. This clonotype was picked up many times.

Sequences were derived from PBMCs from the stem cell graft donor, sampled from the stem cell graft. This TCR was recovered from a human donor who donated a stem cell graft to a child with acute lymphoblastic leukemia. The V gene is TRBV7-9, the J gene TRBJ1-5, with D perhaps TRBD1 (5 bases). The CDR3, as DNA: TGTGCCGGGGGGTCCCGGGATAGCAATCAGCCCCAGCATTTT. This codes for CAGGSRDSNQPQHF. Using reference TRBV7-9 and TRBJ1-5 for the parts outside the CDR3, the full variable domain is DTGVSQNPRHKITKRGQNVTFRCDPISEHNRLYWYRQTLGQGPEFLTYFQNEAQLEKSRLLSDRFSAERPKGSFSTLEIQRTEQGDSAMYLCAGGSRDSNQPQHFGDGTRLSIL.